This T cell receptor (beta chain) was captured by sequencing in a study of sequential checkpoint blockade in melanoma. Here immunoSEQ multiplex PCR was the method, and the copy in TCRdb shows in-frame clones only, minus some. The sample has 18,000 or so clones, 45% to 65% seen once; the top ten hold roughly 15%. Treatment here: randomized to nivolumab then ipilimumab (arm A) or the reverse (arm B). Patients had received no earlier DNA-damaging chemotherapy. Live CD3+CD8+ CD19− CD56− cells were sorted from PBMCs. J was trimmed by 6 bases and V by 4 bases; bases with no gene match: 8. The CDR3 covers 15 residues. Germline lookup yields CDR1 MGHRA and CDR2 YSYEKL.

The V and J genes are TRBV4-1 and TRBJ2-2; 7 bases match TRBD2. The TCR sequence derives from a human donor with melanoma. The sample was CD8+ T cells sorted from blood (inferred from file names), taken from a patient given nivolumab and ipilimumab in sequence. The CDR3 region has the DNA TGCGCCAGCAGCCCCACCACGACTAGCCCCGGGGAGCTGTTTTTT. It specifies CASSPTTTSPGELFF.